The source of this T cell receptor (beta chain) is a study of T-cell reconstitution after alpha-beta-depleted transplantation in children. Study-level points and caveats: Among T cells one year after transplant, newly produced cells accounted for most counts and diversity. Reportedly, alpha-beta T cells present about two months post-transplant originated from several hundred expanded clones of graft origin. Day-60 TCRbeta diversity that was high in some patients was derived from surviving recipient T cells and thymic progenitors.

Library preparation (for TCRbeta) was performed with unique molecular identifiers. MiXCR was run by TCRdb on the PCR reads, yielding one entry per CDR3 protein. The sample holds some 550,000 distinct CDR3 sequences, about 21% seen once. A few counts support this clonotype. Antigen specificity is unknown. CDR3 size: 10 residues. V lost 5 bases to trimming and J lost 5 bases, with 6 bases between them. The germline gives CDR1 SQVTM, CDR2 ANQGSEA. Sequencing was performed on PBMCs, mostly from graft donor cells, taken 360 days after TCRalphabeta/CD19-depleted stem cell transplant. The chain combines TRBV29-1 with TRBJ1-1; perhaps TRBD1 as D (6 bases). This receptor was taken from a boy under two years old who had a stem cell transplant for acute myeloid leukemia, so the T cells may come from the graft donor. CDR3: CSVQGTEAFF. DNA for the CDR3: TGCAGCGTTCAGGGGACTGAAGCTTTCTTT.